These 27 T cell receptor beta chains were all obtained from the same sample, sequenced in a study of T cell responses to AZD1222 COVID-19 vaccine. Sequencing was performed with immunoSEQ multiplex PCR; in TCRdb, only in-frame clones are kept and a portion is missing. The data contain 70,000 to 95,000 clones, about 89% of them singletons. The sample here was peripheral blood, taken 28 days after the second AZD1222 dose. The source is an adult who received the AZD1222 COVID-19 vaccine.

The chain uses TRBV6-1 and TRBJ1-2, with 9 bases that match TRBD1. This CDR3 is built from 14 residues. Trimming removed 3 bases from V and 3 bases from J; junction bases left unmatched: 2. Germline CDR1 MNHNS, CDR2 SASEGT. The CDR3 nucleotides read TGTGCCAGCAGTGAGGGACAGGGTGACTATGGCTACACCTTC. Its translation is CASSEGQGDYGYTF.

CDR3 in amino acids: CASSLAGQGGTYEQYF. CDR3 DNA: TGCGCCAGCAGCTTGGCGGGGCAGGGGGGAACCTACGAGCAGTACTTC. The V and J genes are TRBV5-1 and TRBJ2-7; a possible D gene is TRBD1 (7 bases). Trimming took 0 bases from V and 2 from J, leaving 15 bases between them. The CDR3 runs to 16 residues. The germline CDR1 and CDR2 sequences are SGHRS and YFSETQ.

CDR3 nucleotide sequence: TGTGCCAGCAGCCAAGTACCAGGGGAGGACTATGGCTACACCTTC. It yields the protein CASSQVPGEDYGYTF. The rearrangement uses TRBV3-1 (or the pseudogene TRBV3-2) and TRBJ1-2; D is possibly TRBD1 (6 bases). Trimming removed 1 base from V and 3 bases from J, with 12 bases in between. Germline V lookup: CDR1 LGHDT, CDR2 YNNKEL (reference sequence). The CDR3 runs 15 residues.

The chain has TRBV19 and TRBJ2-7; TRBD1 agrees at 9 bases. Germline-derived CDR1 and CDR2 are LNHDA and SQIVND (reference sequence). V shed 6 bases, J shed 3 bases, and the junction held 15 bases outside the gene matches. This CDR3 region has 17 residues. CDR3 residues: CASSLSGGQGLVYEQYF. CDR3 nucleotide sequence: TGTGCCAGTAGCCTCTCGGGGGGACAGGGACTTGTCTACGAGCAGTACTTC.

The CDR3 DNA reads as TGTGCCATCAGTGACCCCACCAAGGGGGCCCTCCACTTT. Its translation: CAISDPTKGALHF. The chain has TRBV10-3 and TRBJ1-6; a weak D match, TRBD1 (6 bases). This CDR3 is built from 13 residues. Germline loops: CDR1 ENHRY, CDR2 SYGVKD. V dropped 3 bases and J dropped 14 bases, with 14 bases sitting between them.

The chain combines TRBV27 with TRBJ1-2, with D perhaps TRBD1 (5 bases). V was trimmed by 5 bases and J by 3 bases, leaving 13 bases between them. There are 14 residues in the CDR3. Germline V gene sequence: CDR1 MNHEY, CDR2 SMNVEV (reference sequence). The CDR3 spells CASSISSRDYGYTF. CDR3 nucleotide sequence: TGTGCCAGCAGTATCTCCTCCAGGGACTATGGCTACACCTTC.

V and J are TRBV5-1 and TRBJ2-7, with D unresolved. Trimming left V 1 base short and J 0 bases short, with 17 bases between. The germline V gene has CDR1 SGHRS and CDR2 YFSETQ. This CDR3 has 17 amino acids. CDR3 sequence reads: CASSLNPYGSYSYEQYF. CDR3 bases: TGCGCCAGCAGCTTGAACCCATATGGATCTTACTCCTACGAGCAGTACTTC.

The chain is built from TRBV6-4 and TRBJ1-5; D not resolved. There are 13 residues in the CDR3. Germline-derived CDR1 and CDR2 are MRHNA and SNTAGT. The V and J ends lost 4 bases and 3 bases respectively, with 7 bases between them. The CDR3 region has the DNA TGTGCCAGCAGTGTCAGTACCAATCAGCCCCAGCATTTT. The encoded protein is CASSVSTNQPQHF.

The rearrangement links TRBV6-5 to TRBJ1-1; D may be TRBD1 (5 bases). From germline, CDR1 is MNHEY and CDR2 SVGAGI. Trimming removed 2 bases from V and 4 bases from J, with 14 bases in between. The CDR3 consists of 15 residues. CDR3 region: CASSYPGTVGTEAFF. DNA of the CDR3: TGTGCCAGCAGTTACCCCGGGACGGTGGGCACTGAAGCTTTCTTT.

The CDR3 spells CASSEPRGNEKLFF. Here the CDR3 DNA reads TGTGCCAGCAGTGAACCCAGGGGGAATGAAAAACTGTTTTTT. V and J are TRBV6-1 and TRBJ1-4, with TRBD1 matching 7 bases. Looked up from germline, CDR1 is MNHNS and CDR2 is SASEGT. The length of the CDR3 is 14 residues. V shed 2 bases and J 5 bases; nucleotides not matched to a gene: 2.

This chain uses TRBV4-1 with TRBJ2-2; D is unclear. CDR1 is MGHRA, CDR2 YSYEKL, per germline. V gave up 2 bases and J gave up 4 bases, with 5 bases separating them. This CDR3 spans 13 amino acids. The CDR3 DNA follows: TGCGCCAGCAGCCAACTGGGCACCGGGGAGCTGTTTTTT. This gives the protein CASSQLGTGELFF.

This clone was observed a few times. The chain joins TRBV7-6 to TRBJ2-7, with 10 bases aligning to TRBD2. Germline V gene data show CDR1 as SGHVS and CDR2 as FNYEAQ. The CDR3 length is 16 residues. V gave up 6 bases and J gave up 2 bases; unmatched junction bases: 10. CDR3 sequence: CASSTSGGAAPYEQYF. In nucleotides, the CDR3 is TGTGCCAGCAGTACCAGCGGGGGGGCAGCTCCCTACGAGCAGTACTTC.

V usage is TRBV6-6 and J usage is TRBJ2-2; no reliable D call. The CDR3 sequence is 13 residues long. V gave up 0 bases and J gave up 6 bases, with 5 bases separating them. Germline values: CDR1 MNHNY, CDR2 SVGAGI (reference sequence). The CDR3, as DNA: TGTGCCAGCAGTTACTCGAGTCCCGGGGAGCTGTTTTTT. Residues: CASSYSSPGELFF.

The V and J genes are TRBV3-1 (or the pseudogene TRBV3-2) and TRBJ2-3; a possible D gene is TRBD2 (5 bases). CDR3 size: 15 residues. Trimming stripped 5 bases from V and 0 bases from J, with 12 bases between. The germline gives CDR1 LGHDT, CDR2 YNNKEL (reference sequence). The CDR3 loop reads CASSISRTSTDTQYF. The CDR3 DNA sequence: TGTGCCAGCAGCATTTCCCGGACTAGCACAGATACGCAGTATTTT.

The CDR3 spells CASSQSRQGADQPQHF. The CDR3 DNA reads as TGCGCCAGCAGTCAATCCCGGCAGGGGGCTGACCAGCCCCAGCATTTT. This chain connects TRBV23-1 to TRBJ1-5; 8 positions match TRBD1. TRBV23-1 is identified as an open reading frame with a role that is uncertain. The CDR3 length is 16 residues. Losses at the gene ends were 0 bases for V and 7 bases for J; bases not matched to a gene: 8.

This clone has a handful of counts. This sequence joins TRBV19 and TRBJ1-4; 9 bases map to TRBD1. After removal of 9 bases from V and 7 bases from J, the junction contained 12 bases not matched to a gene. CDR3 length: 15 amino acids. Germline CDR1 reads LNHDA; CDR2 reads SQIVND (reference sequence). This CDR3 reads CASRDTGTGREKLFF. CDR3 nucleotides: TGTGCCAGCCGGGACACCGGGACAGGGCGTGAAAAACTGTTTTTT.

V is TRBV6-1 and J is TRBJ1-2, with D perhaps TRBD1 (6 bases). This CDR3 region has 15 residues. Looked up from germline, CDR1 is MNHNS and CDR2 is SASEGT. Trimming took off 0 bases at V and 3 bases at J, with 11 bases between the two ends. This CDR3 is CASSEAFGGDYGYTF. In DNA form, the CDR3 reads TGTGCCAGCAGTGAAGCGTTCGGGGGCGACTATGGCTACACCTTC.

The J gene is TRBJ2-5, the V gene TRBV5-5, with D tentatively TRBD2 (6 bases). The CDR3 runs to 16 residues. Germline values: CDR1 SGHKS, CDR2 YYEKEE (reference sequence). Deletions cut 4 bases from V and 1 base from J, with 17 bases between. In DNA form, the CDR3 reads TGTGCCAGCAGCCCCGTCACTAGCCCCCTCCAAGAGACCCAGTACTTC. Protein sequence: CASSPVTSPLQETQYF.

The CDR3 spells CASRGATQGHYGYTF. For the CDR3, the DNA is TGTGCCAGCAGGGGAGCGACACAGGGCCACTATGGCTACACCTTC. J is TRBJ1-2 and V is TRBV6-6; D possibly corresponds to TRBD1 (6 bases). The germline V gene has CDR1 MNHNY and CDR2 SVGAGI (reference sequence). CDR3 length equals 15 residues. Trimming removed 6 bases from V and 3 bases from J, with 17 bases in between.

The chain joins TRBV19 to TRBJ1-2, with unresolved D. The CDR3 runs to 14 residues. Germline CDR1 LNHDA, CDR2 SQIVND (reference sequence). Between the trimmed V and J ends, which lost 11 bases and 5 bases, there was a span of 21 bases. The CDR3 loop reads CAASPTALGYGYTF. In DNA, the CDR3 is TGTGCCGCCTCCCCCACAGCTCTTGGGTATGGCTACACCTTC. Full variable domain (outside the CDR3, taken from reference TRBV19 and TRBJ1-2): DGGITQSPKYLFRKEGQNVTLSCEQNLNHDAMYWYRQDPGQGLRLIYYSQIVNDFQKGDIAEGYSVSREKKESFPLTVTSAQKNPTAFYLCAASPTALGYGYTFGSGTRLTVV.

This chain uses TRBV6-1 with TRBJ1-5, with no clear D. The V end lost 3 bases, the J end lost 9 bases, and 9 bases lay between the germline ends. The CDR3 sequence is 12 residues long. Germline V gene sequence: CDR1 MNHNS, CDR2 SASEGT. The CDR3 loop reads CASSDPQRPQHF. In DNA form, the CDR3 reads TGTGCCAGCAGTGACCCCCAGAGGCCCCAGCATTTT.

V usage is TRBV4-2 and J usage is TRBJ2-6; no definite D call. Between the trimmed V and J ends, which lost 0 bases and 4 bases, there was a span of 13 bases. This CDR3 is 17 amino acids long. Germline V gene lookup returns CDR1 LGHNA and CDR2 YNFKEQ. CDR3 sequence (DNA): TGTGCCAGCAGCCAAGATGCGGTACGGTCAGGGGCCAACGTCCTGACTTTC. As protein: CASSQDAVRSGANVLTF.

V usage is TRBV2 and J usage is TRBJ1-1; 8 bases are a match to TRBD1. The CDR3 has 15 amino acids. Germline V gene lookup returns CDR1 SNHLY and CDR2 FYNNEI. V lost 6 bases to trimming and J lost 3 bases; unmatched junction nucleotides: 9. In nucleotides, the CDR3 is TGTGCCAGCAGCGCGCCGACAGGGGCCTACACTGAAGCTTTCTTT. Amino acid sequence: CASSAPTGAYTEAFF.

The genes are TRBV7-6 and TRBJ2-2; no clear D gene. Germline lookup yields CDR1 SGHVS and CDR2 FNYEAQ. V gave up 5 bases and J gave up 1 base, with 11 bases separating them. This CDR3 contains 15 residues. CDR3 residues: CASSPGSLNTGELFF. Here the CDR3 DNA reads TGTGCCAGCAGCCCCGGCAGCCTGAACACCGGGGAGCTGTTTTTT.

This chain connects TRBV5-1 to TRBJ1-6; tentative D call: TRBD1 (5 bases). CDR1 and CDR2 (germline): SGHRS, YFSETQ. The CDR3 has 14 amino acids. Between the trimmed V and J ends, which lost 1 base and 10 bases, there was a span of 12 bases. The CDR3 loop reads CASSLRAEGSPLHF. CDR3 nucleotides: TGCGCCAGCAGCTTGCGAGCGGAGGGGTCACCCCTCCACTTT.

The chain joins TRBV5-1 to TRBJ1-2; D may be TRBD1 (5 bases). CDR3 length equals 17 residues. Trimming pared 4 bases from V and 4 bases from J, leaving 23 bases between. The germline V gene encodes CDR1 SGHRS and CDR2 YFSETQ. The CDR3 DNA is TGCGCCAGCAGCCCCGACGGGCAGGGAGGTCTCGCCTATGGCTACACCTTC. Amino acids: CASSPDGQGGLAYGYTF.

This chain connects TRBV12-3 or TRBV12-4 to TRBJ2-1, with D possibly being TRBD1 (5 bases). CDR3 length equals 12 residues. The V end was cut by 6 bases, the J end by 7 bases, with 10 bases between. In nucleotides, the CDR3 is TGTGCCAGCAGCCAGACAGCGAATGAGCAGTTCTTC. It yields the protein CASSQTANEQFF.